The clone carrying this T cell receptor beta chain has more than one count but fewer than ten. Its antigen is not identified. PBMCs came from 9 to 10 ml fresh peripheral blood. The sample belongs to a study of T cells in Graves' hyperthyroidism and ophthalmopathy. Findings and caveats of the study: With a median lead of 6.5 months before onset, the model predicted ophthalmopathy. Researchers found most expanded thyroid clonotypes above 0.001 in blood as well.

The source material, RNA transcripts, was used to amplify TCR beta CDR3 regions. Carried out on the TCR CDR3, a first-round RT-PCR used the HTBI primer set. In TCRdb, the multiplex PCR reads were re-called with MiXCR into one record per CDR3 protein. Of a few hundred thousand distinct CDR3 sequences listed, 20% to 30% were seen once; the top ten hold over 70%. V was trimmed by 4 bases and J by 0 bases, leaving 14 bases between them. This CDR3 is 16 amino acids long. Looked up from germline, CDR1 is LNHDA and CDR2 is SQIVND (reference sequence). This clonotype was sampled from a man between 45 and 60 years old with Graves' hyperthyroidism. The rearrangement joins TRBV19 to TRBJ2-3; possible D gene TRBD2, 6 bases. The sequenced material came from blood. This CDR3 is CASSTYSGRSTDTQYF. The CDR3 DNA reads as TGTGCCAGTAGTACCTATAGCGGTAGGAGCACAGATACGCAGTATTTT.